The T cell receptor (beta chain) described here comes from a study of T cells in Graves' hyperthyroidism and ophthalmopathy. RNA transcripts gave rise to amplified TCR beta CDR3 regions. A first-round RT-PCR of the TCR CDR3 used the HTBI primer set. TCRdb used MiXCR to reprocess the multiplex PCR reads, holding one entry per CDR3 protein. This table holds some 510,000 distinct CDR3 sequences, 20% to 25% found once. Germline V gives CDR1 DFQATT, CDR2 SNEGSKA (reference sequence). With 6 bases clipped from V and 2 bases from J, the junction kept 10 bases outside the gene matches. This CDR3 contains 15 residues. This clonotype was found many times. Thyroid ultrasound, orbital computed tomography, clinical symptoms, and serum thyroxine and TRAb underpinned diagnoses.

Sequenced: blood. This clonotype was sampled from a man between 18 and 29 years old with Graves' hyperthyroidism. This chain connects TRBV20-1 to TRBJ1-5; 7 bases are shared with TRBD1. The CDR3 bases are TGCAGTGCGTCGACAGGGTTCGGGGGCAATCAGCCCCAGCATTTT. It is translated as CSASTGFGGNQPQHF.